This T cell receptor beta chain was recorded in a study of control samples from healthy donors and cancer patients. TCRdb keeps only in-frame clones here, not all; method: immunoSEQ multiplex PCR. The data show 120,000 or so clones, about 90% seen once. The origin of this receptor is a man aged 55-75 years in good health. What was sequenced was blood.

The CDR3: CASSPGRTGQPQHF. The CDR3 bases are TGTGCCAGCAGTCCCGGCAGGACGGGTCAGCCCCAGCATTTT. The rearrangement links TRBV28 to TRBJ1-5; D remains ambiguous. The V and J ends lost 5 bases and 6 bases respectively, with 14 bases between them. The CDR3 consists of 14 residues. Germline CDR1 reads MDHEN; CDR2 reads SYDVKM.